A single sample is the source of the 17 T cell receptor beta chains below, sequenced in a study of cytomegalovirus exposure and HLA in healthy donors. The PCR employed 60 Vbeta primers together with 13 Jbeta primers. Libraries were prepared by immunoSEQ multiplex PCR; TCRdb keeps only in-frame clonotypes and omits some of them. The sample has 65,000 to 95,000 clones, 78% seen once. Sequencing input: PBMCs. These receptors were collected from a male donor in good health and CMV-seropositive.

The rearrangement uses TRBV7-9 and TRBJ2-5, with 7 nucleotides matching TRBD2. The CDR3 contains 14 residues. The V and J ends lost 0 bases and 5 bases, in that order; junction bases with no gene match: 3. Per the germline V gene, CDR1 is SEHNR and CDR2 is FQNEAQ (reference sequence). As DNA, the CDR3 is TGTGCCAGCAGCTTAGCGGGAGGGAGGGAGACCCAGTACTTC. Its protein is CASSLAGGRETQYF.

The chain uses TRBV28 and TRBJ1-4; D not resolved. Germline V gives CDR1 MDHEN, CDR2 SYDVKM. The CDR3 spans 15 residues. V was cut by 5 bases and J by 5 bases, with 15 bases left in between. This CDR3 is CASSPFRAKNEKLFF. The CDR3, as DNA: TGTGCCAGCAGTCCCTTTCGCGCCAAAAATGAAAAACTGTTTTTT.

Notes on this clone: A far larger clone is off by one base, so a read error is likely. At the DNA level, this CDR3 is encoded by other sequences in the same sample as well. The chain carries TRBV5-1 and TRBJ2-1, with 13 bases aligning to TRBD2. V was clipped by 0 bases and J by 7 bases; unmatched bases: 1. The germline gives CDR1 SGHRS, CDR2 YFSETQ. The CDR3 covers 15 residues. CDR3 in amino acids: CASSLGLAGGNEQFF. CDR3 bases: TGCGCCAGCAGCTTGGGACTAGCGGGAGGAAATGAGCAGTTCTTC. The whole variable domain, remainder taken from reference TRBV5-1 and TRBJ2-1, is KAGVTQTPRYLIKTRGQQVTLSCSPISGHRSVSWYQQTPGQGLQFLFEYFSETQRNKGNFPGRFSGRQFSNSRSEMNVSTLELGDSALYLCASSLGLAGGNEQFFGPGTRLTVL.

The chain employs TRBV30 and TRBJ2-3; 10 bases match TRBD2. V lost 4 bases and J lost 0; bases outside the gene matches: 1. The CDR3 contains 14 residues. Germline assignment: CDR1 GTSNPN and CDR2 SVGIG (reference sequence). For the CDR3, the DNA is TGTGCCTGGAAGCGGGAGGGGAGCACAGATACGCAGTATTTT. Translating gives CAWKREGSTDTQYF.

The V call is TRBV7-9, the J call TRBJ2-2; TRBD2 matches at 7 bases. V dropped 2 bases and J dropped 6; count of bases not matched to a gene: 6. Germline V CDR1 and CDR2: SEHNR, FQNEAQ (reference sequence). The length of the CDR3 is 15 residues. CDR3 in DNA: TGTGCCAGCAGCTTAACGGGAGGTGTACCCGGGGAGCTGTTTTTT. It specifies CASSLTGGVPGELFF.

This chain uses TRBV6-5 with TRBJ2-1; 9 bases are shared with TRBD1. From germline, CDR1 is MNHEY and CDR2 SVGAGI. This CDR3 comprises 15 residues. The trim removed 6 bases at V and 4 bases at J, leaving 7 bases unmatched. The chain's CDR3 is CASRLQGARYNEQFF. CDR3 coding DNA: TGTGCCAGCAGGCTACAGGGGGCTCGTTACAATGAGCAGTTCTTC.

This sequence joins TRBV6-4 and TRBJ1-2; D perhaps matches TRBD1 (5 bases). Germline CDR1 reads MRHNA; CDR2 reads SNTAGT. The CDR3 covers 17 residues. V lost 5 bases to trimming and J lost 1 base, with 20 bases between them. The chain's CDR3 is CASSPQGGRTINYGYTF. CDR3 sequence (DNA): TGTGCCAGCAGTCCTCAGGGAGGGCGGACCATTAACTATGGCTACACCTTC.

The chain joins TRBV28 to TRBJ2-3; TRBD2 matches at 8 bases. The germline gives CDR1 MDHEN, CDR2 SYDVKM. CDR3 size: 15 residues. After removal of 5 bases from V and 7 bases from J, the junction contained 11 bases not matched to a gene. The CDR3 nucleotides read TGTGCCAGCAGTCAGGCCGGGGGGGCGCAGTATACGCAGTATTTT. Its translation is CASSQAGGAQYTQYF.

The chain combines TRBV12-5 with TRBJ1-1, with a weak D call TRBD1 (5 bases). This CDR3 is 13 amino acids long. V lost 7 bases, J lost 11 bases, and 20 bases lay in between. Germline V gene data show CDR1 as LGHNT and CDR2 as FRNRAP. CDR3 DNA: TGTGCTAGTGCCTTGGGGGGAGGGCCGCGCGCTTTCTTT. Translated: CASALGGGPRAFF. Combining the CDR3 with reference TRBV12-5 and TRBJ1-1 gives the whole variable domain DARVTQTPRHKVTEMGQEVTMRCQPILGHNTVFWYRQTMMQGLELLAYFRNRAPLDDSGMPKDRFSAEMPDATLATLKIQPSEPRDSAVYFCASALGGGPRAFFGQGTRLTVV.

This chain uses TRBV4-2 with TRBJ2-7; no definite D call. The length of the CDR3 is 16 residues. The V and J ends lost 0 bases and 2 bases respectively, with 14 bases between them. Germline CDR1 is LGHNA and CDR2 is YNFKEQ. The CDR3 loop reads CASSQDLAVRTYEQYF. In nucleotides, the CDR3 is TGTGCCAGCAGCCAAGATCTGGCAGTACGAACCTACGAGCAGTACTTC.

The chain is built from TRBV18 and TRBJ1-1, with D perhaps matching TRBD1 (5 bases). The germline V gene has CDR1 KGHSH and CDR2 LQKENI. V dropped 3 bases and J dropped 0 bases, with 14 bases sitting between them. CDR3 length equals 16 residues. The DNA of the CDR3 is TGTGCCAGCTCACCCTTTTCACAGGTTATGAACACTGAAGCTTTCTTT. Its translation is CASSPFSQVMNTEAFF.

This clone was counted once. This chain joins TRBV9 and TRBJ2-3; the D gene is possibly TRBD2 (5 bases). V was trimmed by 0 bases and J by 2 bases, leaving 13 bases between them. CDR1 is SGDLS and CDR2 is YYNGEE in the germline V gene. The CDR3 sequence is 16 residues long. The CDR3 protein is CASSVGGSGITDTQYF. CDR3 coding DNA: TGTGCCAGCAGCGTAGGAGGGAGTGGGATCACAGATACGCAGTATTTT.

J is TRBJ2-5 and V is TRBV19; 7 bases agree with TRBD1. CDR1 and CDR2 from the germline V gene are LNHDA and SQIVND (reference sequence). The length of the CDR3 is 14 residues. The junction had 8 bases not matched to a gene; V was cut back by 5 bases and J by 5 bases. CDR3 sequence reads: CASSQTGDGETQYF. The CDR3 coding sequence is TGTGCCAGTAGTCAAACAGGGGATGGGGAGACCCAGTACTTC.

The chain links TRBV7-9 to TRBJ2-1, with 12 positions matching TRBD2. J was trimmed by 6 bases and V by 5 bases; bases with no gene match: 8. Looked up from germline, CDR1 is SEHNR and CDR2 is FQNEAQ (reference sequence). The CDR3 loop spans 16 amino acids. The CDR3 here is CASSVRTSGILNEQFF. The CDR3 DNA is TGTGCCAGCAGCGTAAGGACTAGCGGGATACTCAATGAGCAGTTCTTC.

This clone appeared a few times. The chain links TRBV5-4 to TRBJ1-5; TRBD1 might be the D (6 bases). This CDR3 region has 15 residues. CDR1 is SGHNT and CDR2 is YYREEE in the germline V gene (reference sequence). Deletions cut 4 bases from V and 8 bases from J, with 19 bases between. Here the CDR3 reads CASSKDTGTSEPQHF. The CDR3 DNA sequence: TGTGCCAGCAGCAAGGATACCGGGACATCGGAGCCCCAGCATTTT.

This clone was counted once. At one of its ends the junction is not consistent with the germline gene, which may arise from a read error. This chain uses TRBV7-7 with TRBJ2-2, with TRBD1 as a possible D gene (5 bases). The germline V gene has CDR1 SSHAT and CDR2 FNYEAQ (reference sequence). CDR3 length equals 12 residues. The CDR3 region has the DNA TGTGCTAGCAGCCACAGGTCGGGGGAGCTGTTTTTT. This gives the protein CASSHRSGELFF.

CDR3 in DNA: TGTGCCAGCTCACACGGCCGGGTCGACGCCTTCTACGAGCAGTACTTC. Its translation is CASSHGRVDAFYEQYF. The chain links TRBV18 to TRBJ2-7, with unresolved D. The CDR3 loop spans 16 amino acids. In germline, CDR1 is KGHSH, CDR2 LQKENI. Trimming shortened V by 4 bases and J by 3 bases, and 19 bases separated the two germline ends. Full variable domain (remainder filled in from reference TRBV18 and TRBJ2-7): NAGVMQNPRHLVRRRGQEARLRCSPMKGHSHVYWYRQLPEEGLKFMVYLQKENIIDESGMPKERFSAEFPKEGPSILRIQQVVRGDSAAYFCASSHGRVDAFYEQYFGPGTRLTVT.